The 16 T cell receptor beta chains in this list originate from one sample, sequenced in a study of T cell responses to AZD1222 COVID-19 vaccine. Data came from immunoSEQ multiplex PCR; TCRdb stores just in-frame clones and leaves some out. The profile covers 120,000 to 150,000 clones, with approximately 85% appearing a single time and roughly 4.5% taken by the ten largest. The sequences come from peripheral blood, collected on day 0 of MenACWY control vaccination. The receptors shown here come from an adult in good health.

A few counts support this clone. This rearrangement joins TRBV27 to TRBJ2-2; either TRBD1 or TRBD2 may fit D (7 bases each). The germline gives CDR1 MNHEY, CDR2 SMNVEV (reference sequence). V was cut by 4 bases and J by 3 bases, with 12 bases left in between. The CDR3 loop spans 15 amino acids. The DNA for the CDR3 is TGTGCCAGCAGTTCAGGGGGGGGCGACACCGGGGAGCTGTTTTTT. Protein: CASSSGGGDTGELFF.

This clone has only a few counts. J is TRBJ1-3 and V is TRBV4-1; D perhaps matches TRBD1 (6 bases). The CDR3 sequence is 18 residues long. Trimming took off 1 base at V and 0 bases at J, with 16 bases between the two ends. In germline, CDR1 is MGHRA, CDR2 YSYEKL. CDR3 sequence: CASSQGAPEGHSGNTIYF. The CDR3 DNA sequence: TGCGCCAGCAGCCAAGGGGCACCCGAGGGACACTCTGGAAACACCATATATTTT.

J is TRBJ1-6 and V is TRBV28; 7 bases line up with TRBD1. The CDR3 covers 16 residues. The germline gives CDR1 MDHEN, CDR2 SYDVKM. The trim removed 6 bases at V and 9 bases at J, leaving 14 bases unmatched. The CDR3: CASSLPQGRGGSPLHF. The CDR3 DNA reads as TGTGCCAGCAGCCTCCCCCAGGGCAGGGGGGGTTCACCCCTCCACTTT.

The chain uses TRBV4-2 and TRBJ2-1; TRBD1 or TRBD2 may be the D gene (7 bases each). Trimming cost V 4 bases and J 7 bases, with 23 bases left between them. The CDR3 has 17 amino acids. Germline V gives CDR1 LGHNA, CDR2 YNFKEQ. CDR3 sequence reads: CASSPLEGGAGGNEQFF. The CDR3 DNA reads TGTGCCAGCAGCCCCTTGGAGGGGGGGGCAGGGGGTAATGAGCAGTTCTTC.

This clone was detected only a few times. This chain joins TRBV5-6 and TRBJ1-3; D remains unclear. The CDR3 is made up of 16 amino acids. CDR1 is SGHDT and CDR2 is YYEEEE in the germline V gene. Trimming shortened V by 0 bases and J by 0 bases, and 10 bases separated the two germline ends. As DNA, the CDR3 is TGTGCCAGCAGCTTGGACAGTAGCTACTCTGGAAACACCATATATTTT. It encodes CASSLDSSYSGNTIYF.

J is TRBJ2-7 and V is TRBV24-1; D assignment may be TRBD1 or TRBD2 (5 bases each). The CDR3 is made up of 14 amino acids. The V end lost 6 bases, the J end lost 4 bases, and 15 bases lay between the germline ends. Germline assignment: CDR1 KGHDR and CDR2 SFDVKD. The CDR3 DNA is TGTGCCACCAGTCAGGGAGTGGGGTTTTACGAGCAGTACTTC. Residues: CATSQGVGFYEQYF.

Here the CDR3 reads CASSWDSNSPLHF. In DNA form, the CDR3 reads TGTGCCAGCAGCTGGGACAGCAATTCACCCCTCCACTTT. V is TRBV6-5 and J is TRBJ1-6; 7 bases are a match to TRBD1. Germline V gene sequence: CDR1 MNHEY, CDR2 SVGAGI. The CDR3 totals 13 residues. V shed 6 bases, J shed 7 bases, and the junction held 3 bases outside the gene matches.

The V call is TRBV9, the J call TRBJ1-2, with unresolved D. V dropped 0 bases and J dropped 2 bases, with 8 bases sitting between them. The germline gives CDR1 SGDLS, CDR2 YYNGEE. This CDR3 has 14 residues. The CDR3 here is CASSVGSSNYGYTF. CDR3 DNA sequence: TGTGCCAGCAGCGTAGGAAGCAGCAACTATGGCTACACCTTC.

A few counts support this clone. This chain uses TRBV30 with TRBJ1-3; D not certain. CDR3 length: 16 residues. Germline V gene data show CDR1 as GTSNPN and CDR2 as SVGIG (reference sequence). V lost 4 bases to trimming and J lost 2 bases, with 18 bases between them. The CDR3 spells CAWKRAGPVAGNTIYF. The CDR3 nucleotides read TGTGCCTGGAAGCGGGCTGGGCCGGTGGCTGGAAACACCATATATTTT.

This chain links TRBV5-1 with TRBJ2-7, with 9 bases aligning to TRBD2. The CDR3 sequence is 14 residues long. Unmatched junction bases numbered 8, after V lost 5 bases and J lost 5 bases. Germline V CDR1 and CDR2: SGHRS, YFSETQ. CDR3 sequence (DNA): TGCGCCAGCAGTCAGGGTTTAGCGGGGGACGAGCAGTACGTC. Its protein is CASSQGLAGDEQYV.

This chain's CDR3 is CASSLGRRMSTGELFF. The CDR3 nucleotides are TGTGCCAGCAGCTTAGGTAGGAGGATGAGCACCGGGGAGCTGTTTTTT. V gene TRBV11-2 combines with J gene TRBJ2-2; weak D call: TRBD2 (5 bases). CDR3 size: 16 residues. V was pared by 1 base and J by 4 bases, with 13 bases between. Germline CDR1 SGHAT, CDR2 FQNNGV.

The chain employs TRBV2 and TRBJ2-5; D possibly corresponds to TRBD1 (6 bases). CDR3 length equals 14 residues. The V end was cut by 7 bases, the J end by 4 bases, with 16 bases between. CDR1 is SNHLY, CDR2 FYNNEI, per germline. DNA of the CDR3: TGTGCCAGCATGGATCGAGGGGGTGTAGAGACCCAGTACTTC. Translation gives CASMDRGGVETQYF.

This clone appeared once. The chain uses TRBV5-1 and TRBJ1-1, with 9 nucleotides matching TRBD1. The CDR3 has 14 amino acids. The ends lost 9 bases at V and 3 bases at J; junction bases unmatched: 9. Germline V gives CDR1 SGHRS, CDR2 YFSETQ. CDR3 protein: CATRQGVSDTEAFF. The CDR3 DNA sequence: TGCGCCACCAGACAGGGGGTATCTGACACTGAAGCTTTCTTT.

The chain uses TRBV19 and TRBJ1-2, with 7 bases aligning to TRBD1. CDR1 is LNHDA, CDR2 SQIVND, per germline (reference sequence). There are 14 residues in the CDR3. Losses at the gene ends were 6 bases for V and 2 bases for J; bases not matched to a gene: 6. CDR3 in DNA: TGTGCCAGTAGGGCGACAGGGTTCAACTATGGCTACACCTTC. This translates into CASRATGFNYGYTF.

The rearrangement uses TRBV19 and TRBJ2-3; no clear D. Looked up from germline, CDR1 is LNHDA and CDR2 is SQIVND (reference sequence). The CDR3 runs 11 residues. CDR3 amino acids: CASGSTNTQYF. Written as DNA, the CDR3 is TGTGCGTCAGGTTCCACGAATACGCAGTATTTT.

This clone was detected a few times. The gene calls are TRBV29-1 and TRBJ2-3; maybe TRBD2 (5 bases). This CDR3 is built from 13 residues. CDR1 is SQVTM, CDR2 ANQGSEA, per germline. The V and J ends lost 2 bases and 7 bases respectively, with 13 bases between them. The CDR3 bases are TGCAGCGTTGAATCCGGGGTAGGAAATACGCAGTATTTT. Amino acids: CSVESGVGNTQYF.